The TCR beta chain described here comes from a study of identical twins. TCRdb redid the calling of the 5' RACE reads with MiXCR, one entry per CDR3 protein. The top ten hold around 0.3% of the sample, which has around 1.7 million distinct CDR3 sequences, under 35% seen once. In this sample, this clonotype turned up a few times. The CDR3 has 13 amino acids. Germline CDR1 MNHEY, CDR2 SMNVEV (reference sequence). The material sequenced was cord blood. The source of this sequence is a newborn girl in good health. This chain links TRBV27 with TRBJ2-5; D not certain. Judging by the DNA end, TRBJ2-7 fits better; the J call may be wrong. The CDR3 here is CASRQLVGVEQYF. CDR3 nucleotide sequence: TGTGCCAGCAGACAGCTGGTAGGAGTCGAGCAGTACTTC.